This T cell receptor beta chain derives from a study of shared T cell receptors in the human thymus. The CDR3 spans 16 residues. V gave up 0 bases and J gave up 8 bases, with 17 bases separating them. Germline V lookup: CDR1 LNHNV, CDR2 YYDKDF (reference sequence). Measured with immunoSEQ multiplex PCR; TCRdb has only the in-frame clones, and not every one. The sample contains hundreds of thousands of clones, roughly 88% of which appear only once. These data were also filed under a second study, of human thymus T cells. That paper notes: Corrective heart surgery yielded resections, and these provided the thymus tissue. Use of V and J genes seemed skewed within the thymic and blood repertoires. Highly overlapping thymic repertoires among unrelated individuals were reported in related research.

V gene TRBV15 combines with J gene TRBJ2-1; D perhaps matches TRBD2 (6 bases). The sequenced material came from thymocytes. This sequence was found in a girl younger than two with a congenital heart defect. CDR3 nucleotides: TGTGCCACCAGCAGAGATCGGCGGGGCCGAACCCATGAGCAGTTCTTC. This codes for CATSRDRRGRTHEQFF.